The sequence of this TCR beta chain was determined in a study of vaccination effects on CD4 cells after COVID-19. In the case of this clone: Its antigen is undetermined.

The CDR3 consists of 14 residues. Germline V CDR1 and CDR2: MRHNA, SNTAGT. Trimming removed 11 bases from V and 3 bases from J; junction bases left unmatched: 10. General study results and limits: The authors studied few convalescent patients and collected no early post-infection timepoints. In healthy vaccinees, only 1 of 255 vaccine-induced clones cross-reacted with common cold coronaviruses.

TCRdb's copy holds only in-frame clones and misses some; the assay was immunoSEQ multiplex PCR. The sample has some 23,000 clones; more than 65% are singletons. ViraFEST expansion of antigen-specific CD4+ T cells with viral peptide pools preceded sequencing. CD4+ T cell isolation took place after 10 days of culture. Either the mRNA-1273 or the BNT162b2 vaccine was given to participants as two doses. This sequence joins TRBV6-4 and TRBJ1-2, with 9 bases fitting TRBD1. The source was CD4+ T cells from PBMCs cultured with SARS-CoV-2 spike peptides, collected after COVID-19 vaccination. The sequence was obtained from a human donor who received a COVID-19 vaccine. The CDR3 DNA is TGTGCCCCCCACGGGGACAGGGTTCACTATGGCTACACCTTC. This codes for CAPHGDRVHYGYTF.